The 17 T cell receptor beta chains in this list originate from one sample, sequenced in a study of molecular identifiers for immune sequencing clone quantification. One entry per CDR3 protein, called by TCRdb with MiXCR from the PCR reads. The profile covers 250,000 to 350,000 distinct CDR3 sequences, with around 21% appearing a single time and 0.81% taken by the ten largest. Sequenced: naive CD8+ T cells from blood, with Jurkat cell RNA spiked in. Subset in this sample: FACS-sorted CD8+CD4-CCR7+CD45RA+ naive T cells. Receptors originate from a human donor in good health. Some libraries in this study had Jurkat cell RNA spiked in.

This clonotype was observed a handful of times. CDR3 sequence (DNA): TGTGCCAGCGCAGGAGGGACAGGGTTTGGCACAGATACGCAGTATTTT. This gives the protein CASAGGTGFGTDTQYF. V usage is TRBV27 and J usage is TRBJ2-3, with 9 positions matching TRBD1. J gave up 1 base and V 8 bases, and 10 bases lay outside the gene matches. Germline V gene sequence: CDR1 MNHEY, CDR2 SMNVEV (reference sequence). The CDR3 has 16 residues.

This clonotype was observed at least ten times. This chain joins TRBV6-5 and TRBJ1-1; no firm D call. The V and J ends lost 0 bases and 1 base respectively, with 9 bases between them. This CDR3 comprises 15 residues. Germline V lookup: CDR1 MNHEY, CDR2 SVGAGI. The CDR3 protein is CASSYSISWNTEAFF. DNA of the CDR3: TGTGCCAGCAGTTACTCGATCTCCTGGAACACTGAAGCTTTCTTT.

The sample holds many counts of this clonotype. This rearrangement joins TRBV19 to TRBJ2-7; 9 positions agree with TRBD1. With V trimmed by 6 bases and J by 5 bases, 8 bases remained unmatched. This CDR3 has 14 residues. Germline CDR1 reads LNHDA; CDR2 reads SQIVND (reference sequence). The CDR3 DNA is TGTGCCAGTAGGCCCGGGACAGGGTACAACGAGCAGTACTTC. It is translated as CASRPGTGYNEQYF.

This clonotype was observed at least ten times. The chain has TRBV19 and TRBJ2-3; 10 bases map to TRBD2. The CDR3 contains 13 residues. The V segment lost 7 bases and the J segment 6 bases; nucleotides outside the gene matches: 4. Germline CDR1 is LNHDA and CDR2 is SQIVND (reference sequence). The CDR3 DNA reads as TGTGCCAGTACTGCGGGACTAGCGGATACGCAGTATTTT. This translates into CASTAGLADTQYF.

Many counts were recorded for this clonotype. The CDR3 reads CATSTTRYNEQFF. The CDR3 DNA reads TGTGCCACCAGTACGACACGTTACAATGAGCAGTTCTTC. The chain has TRBV24-1 and TRBJ2-1, with unresolved D. Trimming pared 6 bases from V and 4 bases from J, leaving 9 bases between. The CDR3 is made up of 13 amino acids. The germline V gene encodes CDR1 KGHDR and CDR2 SFDVKD.

This clonotype was seen many times. The V and J genes are TRBV29-1 and TRBJ1-1; 8 bases map to TRBD1. CDR1 is SQVTM, CDR2 ANQGSEA, per germline. This CDR3 has 15 residues. V shed 3 bases, J shed 7 bases, and the junction held 13 bases outside the gene matches. DNA of the CDR3: TGCAGCGTTGAGGGGACAGGAGGGCAAGGGGGTGAAGCTTTCTTT. Translated: CSVEGTGGQGGEAFF.

This clonotype was seen at least ten times. The V call is TRBV20-1, the J call TRBJ2-2; unclear D gene. V lost 0 bases to trimming and J lost 1 base, with 12 bases between them. CDR3 length equals 16 residues. Germline CDR1 and CDR2: DFQATT and SNEGSKA (reference sequence). CDR3 in amino acids: CSARDLFGGNTGELFF. CDR3 coding DNA: TGCAGTGCTAGAGATCTTTTTGGCGGGAACACCGGGGAGCTGTTTTTT.

This clonotype was seen at least ten times. V and J are TRBV27 and TRBJ2-1; 10 nucleotides match TRBD2. From germline, CDR1 is MNHEY and CDR2 SMNVEV (reference sequence). The CDR3 is 15 amino acids. After removal of 5 bases from V and 4 bases from J, the junction contained 5 bases not matched to a gene. CDR3 residues: CASSPGTSAYNEQFF. CDR3 bases: TGTGCCAGCAGTCCGGGGACTAGCGCATACAATGAGCAGTTCTTC.

J is TRBJ2-7 and V is TRBV28; D unresolved. The V gene lost 1 base and the J gene lost 2 bases, with 12 bases spanning the gap. The CDR3 is 15 residues long. Germline assignment: CDR1 MDHEN and CDR2 SYDVKM. This CDR3 reads CASSLLSGPPYEQYF. The CDR3 nucleotides are TGTGCCAGCAGTTTATTGTCAGGACCACCCTACGAGCAGTACTTC.

This clonotype appeared once. Possible read error: a much larger clone is one base away. DNA for the CDR3: TGTGCCAGCAGTTCACACCCCTCCTTAACGGTAGCCAAAAACATTCGGTACTTC. It codes for CASSSHPSLTVAKNIRYF. The chain combines TRBV12-3 or TRBV12-4 with TRBJ2-4; no definite D call. The CDR3 spans 18 residues.

This chain links TRBV6-5 with TRBJ2-6; D is unresolved. V lost 8 bases, J lost 1 base, and 12 bases lay in between. This CDR3 comprises 15 residues. The germline CDR1 and CDR2 sequences are MNHEY and SVGAGI. DNA for the CDR3: TGTGCCAGCGGGCCACGGCTTTCTGGGGCCAACGTCCTGACTTTC. Translating it yields CASGPRLSGANVLTF.

Ten or more counts support this clonotype. The V gene is TRBV4-3, the J gene TRBJ2-7; unclear D gene. The V end lost 0 bases, the J end lost 0 bases, and 9 bases lay between the germline ends. Germline lookup yields CDR1 LGHNA and CDR2 YSLEER. This CDR3 spans 15 amino acids. The CDR3 here is CASSQDGRRSYEQYF. CDR3 DNA sequence: TGCGCCAGCAGCCAAGATGGGCGCCGCTCCTACGAGCAGTACTTC.

The chain combines TRBV11-2 with TRBJ2-3, with D possibly TRBD2 on 6 matching bases. CDR1 SGHAT and CDR2 FQNNGV come from the germline V gene. The CDR3 loop spans 15 amino acids. Deletions cut 5 bases from V and 1 base from J, with 13 bases between. The CDR3 DNA follows: TGTGCCAGCAGCCGATGGGTAGCGGGCACAGATACGCAGTATTTT. The encoded protein is CASSRWVAGTDTQYF.

The chain recombines TRBV7-9 with TRBJ2-1, with TRBD1 matching 7 bases. The trim removed 4 bases at V and 6 bases at J, leaving 9 bases unmatched. The CDR3 covers 15 residues. CDR1 and CDR2 (germline): SEHNR, FQNEAQ (reference sequence). The CDR3 spells CASSSQGGQGNEQFF. The CDR3 DNA reads as TGTGCCAGCAGCTCCCAAGGGGGCCAGGGCAATGAGCAGTTCTTC.

In this sample, this clonotype turned up many times. The chain employs TRBV7-6 and TRBJ1-1, with TRBD1 as a possible D gene (6 bases). This CDR3 region has 12 residues. Germline V lookup: CDR1 SGHVS, CDR2 FNYEAQ. Trimming left V 1 base short and J 8 bases short, with 8 bases between. This chain's CDR3 is CASSLGGQEAFF. In DNA form, the CDR3 reads TGTGCCAGCAGCTTAGGTGGACAGGAAGCTTTCTTT. Full variable domain (remainder filled in from reference TRBV7-6 and TRBJ1-1): GAGVSQSPRYKVTKRGQDVALRCDPISGHVSLYWYRQALGQGPEFLTYFNYEAQQDKSGLPNDRFSAERPEGSISTLTIQRTEQRDSAMYRCASSLGGQEAFFGQGTRLTVV.

This clonotype showed up just a few times. Germline and junction disagree at one end, which may indicate a read error. The V and J genes are TRBV6-2 or TRBV6-3 and TRBJ2-7; the D call may be TRBD1 or TRBD2 (5 bases each). The CDR3 totals 15 residues. CDR1 MNHEY and CDR2 SVGEGT come from the germline V gene. CDR3 loop: CACSYPGTTAYEQYF. CDR3 DNA sequence: TGTGCCTGCAGTTACCCAGGGACCACTGCCTACGAGCAGTACTTC.

Of note for this clonotype: A read error is possible here, since a much larger clone lies one base away. The J gene is TRBJ1-5, the V gene TRBV6-2 or TRBV6-3; 9 bases map to TRBD1. This CDR3 is built from 17 residues. In germline, CDR1 is MNHEY, CDR2 SVGEGT. Unmatched junction bases numbered 10, after V lost 5 bases and J lost 2 bases. CDR3 bases: TGTGCCAGCAGTGGGGGACAGGGATATGTTGGCAATCAGCCCCAGCATTTT. The encoded protein is CASSGGQGYVGNQPQHF.